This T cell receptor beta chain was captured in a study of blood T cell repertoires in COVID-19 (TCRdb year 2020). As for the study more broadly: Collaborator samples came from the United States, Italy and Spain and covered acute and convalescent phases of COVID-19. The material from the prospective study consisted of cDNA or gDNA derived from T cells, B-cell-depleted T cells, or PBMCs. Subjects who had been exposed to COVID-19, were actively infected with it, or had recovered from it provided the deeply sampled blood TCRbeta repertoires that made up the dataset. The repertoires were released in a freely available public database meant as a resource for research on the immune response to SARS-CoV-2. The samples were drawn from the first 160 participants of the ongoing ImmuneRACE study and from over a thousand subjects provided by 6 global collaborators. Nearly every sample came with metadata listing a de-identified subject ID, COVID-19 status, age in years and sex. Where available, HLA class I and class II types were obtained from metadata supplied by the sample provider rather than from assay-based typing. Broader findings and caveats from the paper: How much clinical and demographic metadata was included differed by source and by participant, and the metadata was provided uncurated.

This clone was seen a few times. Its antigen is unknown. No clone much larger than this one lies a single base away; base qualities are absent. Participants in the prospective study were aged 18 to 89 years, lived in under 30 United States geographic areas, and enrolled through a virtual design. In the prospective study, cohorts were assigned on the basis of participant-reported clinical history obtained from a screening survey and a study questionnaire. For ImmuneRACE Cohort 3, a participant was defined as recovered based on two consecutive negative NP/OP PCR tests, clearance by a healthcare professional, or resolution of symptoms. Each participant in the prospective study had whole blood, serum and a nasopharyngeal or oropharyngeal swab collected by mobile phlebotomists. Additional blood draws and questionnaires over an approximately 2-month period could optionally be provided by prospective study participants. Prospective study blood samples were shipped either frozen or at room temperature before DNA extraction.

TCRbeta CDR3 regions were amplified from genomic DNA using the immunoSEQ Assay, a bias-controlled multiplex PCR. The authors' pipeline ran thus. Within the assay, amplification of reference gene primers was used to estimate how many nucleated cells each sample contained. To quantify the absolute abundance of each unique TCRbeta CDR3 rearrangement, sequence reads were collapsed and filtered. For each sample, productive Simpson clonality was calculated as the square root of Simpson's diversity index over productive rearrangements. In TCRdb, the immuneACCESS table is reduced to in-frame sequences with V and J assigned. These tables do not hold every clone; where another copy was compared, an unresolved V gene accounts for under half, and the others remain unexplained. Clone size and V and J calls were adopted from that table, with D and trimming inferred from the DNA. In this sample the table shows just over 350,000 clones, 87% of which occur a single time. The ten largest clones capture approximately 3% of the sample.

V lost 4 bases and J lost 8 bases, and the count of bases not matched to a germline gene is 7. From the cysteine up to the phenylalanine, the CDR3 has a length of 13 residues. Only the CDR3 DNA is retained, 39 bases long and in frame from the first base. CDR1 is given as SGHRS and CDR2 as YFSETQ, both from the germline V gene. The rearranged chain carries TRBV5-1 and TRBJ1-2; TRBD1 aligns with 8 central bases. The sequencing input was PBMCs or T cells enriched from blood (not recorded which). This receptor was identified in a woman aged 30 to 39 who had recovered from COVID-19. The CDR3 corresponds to CASSPGQGQGYTF. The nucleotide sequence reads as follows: TGCGCCAGCAGCCCTGGACAGGGTCAGGGCTACACCTTC.